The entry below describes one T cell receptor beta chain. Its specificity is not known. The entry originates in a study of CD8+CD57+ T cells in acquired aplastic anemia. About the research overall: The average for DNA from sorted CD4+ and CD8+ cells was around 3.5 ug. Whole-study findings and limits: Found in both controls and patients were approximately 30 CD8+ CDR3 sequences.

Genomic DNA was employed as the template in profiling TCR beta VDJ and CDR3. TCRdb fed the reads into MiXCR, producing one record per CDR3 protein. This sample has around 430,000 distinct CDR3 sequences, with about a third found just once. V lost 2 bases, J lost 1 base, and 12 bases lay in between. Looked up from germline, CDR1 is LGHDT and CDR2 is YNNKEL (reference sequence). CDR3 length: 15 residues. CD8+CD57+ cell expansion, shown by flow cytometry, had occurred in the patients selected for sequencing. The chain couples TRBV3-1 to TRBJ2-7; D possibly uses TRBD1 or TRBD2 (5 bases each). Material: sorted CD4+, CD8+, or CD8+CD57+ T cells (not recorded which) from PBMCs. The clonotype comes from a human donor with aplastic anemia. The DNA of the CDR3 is TGTGCCAGCAGCCAAAGCCCCGGGGCGTCCTACGAGCAGTACTTC. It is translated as CASSQSPGASYEQYF.